These T cell receptor beta chains were read from a single sample in a study of blood T cell repertoires in COVID-19. Method: immunoSEQ multiplex PCR; TCRdb's copy keeps in-frame clones and lacks some. The sample shows 55,000 to 75,000 clones, around nine tenths of them seen only once. Source material: peripheral blood. Source of these receptors: a human donor with active COVID-19. The donor label of this sample is uncertain. Both conserved end residues are part of each CDR3. The order of the fields is D gene, clone size, V gene, J gene, CDR3 DNA, CDR3 protein. A D gene is named only where the DNA matches it firmly. Size values are once, few and many counts, or a class for expanded clones, and some rows have none.

>NA|NA|TRBV6-5|TRBJ1-5
TGTGCCAGCACCACCCTTGCGAGTCAGCCCCAGCATTTT
CASTTLASQPQHF
>NA|NA|TRBV28|TRBJ1-2
TGTGCCAGCAGTTTGACAGTAAGAGGCTACACCTTC
CASSLTVRGYTF
>NA|NA|TRBV9|TRBJ2-7
TGTGCCAGCAGCGTAGGTAGCAGGGGCCCCGCCTATCAGTACTTC
CASSVGSRGPAYQYF
>NA|NA|TRBV5-6|TRBJ2-3
TGTGCCAGCAGCTTACTCGGTAGCACAGATACGCAGTATTTT
CASSLLGSTDTQYF
>TRBD1|NA|TRBV10-3|TRBJ1-1
TGTGCCATCAGTGACAAACAGGGGGCGAACACTGAAGCTTTCTTT
CAISDKQGANTEAFF
>TRBD2|NA|TRBV5-1|TRBJ2-5
TGCGCCAGCAGCTTGGTTTTGGGACTAGCGTTTGAGACCCAGTACTTC
CASSLVLGLAFETQYF
>TRBD1|once|TRBV19|TRBJ2-1
TGTGCCACAAGACAGGGGGCAGTCGGTTACAATGAGCAGTTCTTC
CATRQGAVGYNEQFF
>TRBD2|NA|TRBV6-4|TRBJ2-1
TGTGCCAGCAGTGACGGGGGGGCCTACAATGAGCAGTTCTTC
CASSDGGAYNEQFF
>NA|NA|TRBV30|TRBJ1-2
TGTGCCTGGAGTCTGTATCGGGGTGGCTACACCTTC
CAWSLYRGGYTF
>NA|NA|TRBV5-1|TRBJ1-6
TGCGCCAGCAGCTTGCCCGCCGCGGAGTCACCCCTCCACTTT
CASSLPAAESPLHF
>TRBD2|NA|TRBV28|TRBJ2-1
TGTGCCAGCAGATTGGGCCGGGACTACTTCTCCTACAATGAGCAGTTCTTC
CASRLGRDYFSYNEQFF
>NA|NA|TRBV21-1|TRBJ2-1
TGTGCCAGCCGGGACAGGGAGGATGAGCAGTTCTTC
CASRDREDEQFF
>NA|NA|TRBV6-1|TRBJ1-3
TGTGCCAGCAGTGATTGGTGGCAGGAACCTGGAAACACCATATATTTT
CASSDWWQEPGNTIYF
>NA|NA|TRBV5-1|TRBJ2-5
TGCGCCAGCAGCCCCCGAGGTGCAGGACTGGATGTCGAGACCCAGTACTTC
CASSPRGAGLDVETQYF
>NA|NA|TRBV19|TRBJ2-2
TGTGCCAGTAGTATTGGAGGGAACACCGGGGAGCTGTTTTTT
CASSIGGNTGELFF
>TRBD2|NA|TRBV5-1|TRBJ2-3
TGCGCCAGCAGCGAGGGACTAGCGGGAGGCATCAGCACAGATACGCAGTATTTT
CASSEGLAGGISTDTQYF
>TRBD1|NA|TRBV29-1|TRBJ2-3
TGCAGCGAGTTCAGGGGGCTCACAGATACGCAGTATTTT
CSEFRGLTDTQYF
>NA|NA|TRBV5-1|TRBJ2-1
TGCGCCAGCAGCTTGGGTCCGGGGGGCTGGGATGAGCAGTTCTTC
CASSLGPGGWDEQFF
>NA|NA|TRBV5-6|TRBJ2-5
TGTGCCAGCAGCTTGCTCCGGGGAGCGGCGACCCAGTACTTC
CASSLLRGAATQYF
>TRBD2|NA|TRBV7-2|TRBJ2-3
TGTGCCAGCAGCTTAGTGCGGGGGAGCACAGATACGCAGTATTTT
CASSLVRGSTDTQYF
>NA|NA|TRBV9|TRBJ1-1
TGTGCCAGCAGCGTAGATCCCGGGATGAACACTGAAGCTTTCTTT
CASSVDPGMNTEAFF
>NA|NA|TRBV20-1|TRBJ1-5
TGCAGTGCTAGTGGGGCAGAGTATCAGCCCCAGCATTTT
CSASGAEYQPQHF
>TRBD2|NA|TRBV19|TRBJ2-3
TGTGCCAGTAGTTTGGGAGGCGGGAGGGACACAGATACGCAGTATTTT
CASSLGGGRDTDTQYF
>TRBD2|few|TRBV4-2|TRBJ2-7
TGTGCCAGCAGCCCCGTCGGGAGGGGGTACGAGCAGTACTTC
CASSPVGRGYEQYF
>TRBD2|once|TRBV29-1|TRBJ2-7
TGCAGCGTTGCTCGGGGAGGGGAAGGGGAAGGCGAGCAGTACTTC
CSVARGGEGEGEQYF
>NA|NA|TRBV21-1|TRBJ2-7
TGTGCCAGCATCTTGCGCGGCGTGGACAGGGTGCGTCGCACCGCGTACTTC
CASILRGVDRVRRTAYF
>NA|NA|TRBV5-4|TRBJ2-1
TGTGCCAGCAGCTCGGGACTTACCTACAATGAGCAGTTCTTC
CASSSGLTYNEQFF
>NA|NA|TRBV5-1|TRBJ1-2
TGCGCCAGCAGCTGGAGGTCAGGGGTAGATGGCTACACCTTC
CASSWRSGVDGYTF
>TRBD1|NA|TRBV24-1|TRBJ2-4
TGTGCCACCAGCCGGGGACAGGGGAGCCAAAACATTCAGTACTTC
CATSRGQGSQNIQYF
>NA|NA|TRBV14|TRBJ2-3
TGTGCCAGCAGCCTATACACAGATACGCAGTATTTT
CASSLYTDTQYF
>TRBD1|NA|TRBV6-6|TRBJ1-1
TGTGCCAGCAGTCAGGGACAGTACACTGAAGCTTTCTTT
CASSQGQYTEAFF
>NA|NA|TRBV27|TRBJ2-7
TGTGCCAGCAGACTGGGAGTAGTTCCCCCCCACGCCTCCTACGAGCAGTACTTC
CASRLGVVPPHASYEQYF
>TRBD1|NA|TRBV9|TRBJ1-2
TGTGCCAGCAGCGAACCGGACAGGGCACGGGATAACTATGGCTACACCTTC
CASSEPDRARDNYGYTF
>TRBD1|NA|TRBV7-2|TRBJ2-7
TGTGCCAGCAACAGACAGGGGGCGGCTAGCGGGTTGAGCTCCTACGAGCAGTACTTC
CASNRQGAASGLSSYEQYF
>NA|NA|TRBV6-2/TRBV6-3|TRBJ2-5
TGTGCCAGCAGTTTGGTGGAGGTCCAAGAGACCCAGTACTTC
CASSLVEVQETQYF
>NA|NA|TRBV5-1|TRBJ2-2
TGCGCCAGCAGCTTGCGCGGGGCAGGAGGAAACACCGGGGAGCTGTTTTTT
CASSLRGAGGNTGELFF
>NA|NA|TRBV5-4|TRBJ1-3
TGTGCCAGCAGCTACCGACAGAACGGAAACACCATATATTTT
CASSYRQNGNTIYF
>NA|NA|TRBV3-1/TRBV3-2|TRBJ1-2
TGTGCCAGCAGCCAAGATCTGCCGGGGCGGGGAGGCTACACCTTC
CASSQDLPGRGGYTF
>TRBD2|NA|TRBV10-3|TRBJ2-5
TGTGCCAGCAGAGGCGGGGGGCGAGGAAAGACCCAGTACTTC
CASRGGGRGKTQYF
>NA|NA|TRBV7-2|TRBJ2-2
TGTGCCAGCAGCTTAGTAGTTTCGTTTGCCGGGGAGCTGTTTTTT
CASSLVVSFAGELFF
>NA|NA|TRBV3-1/TRBV3-2|TRBJ2-5
TGTGCCAGCAAGGGTCCGGTGCGGGCTAGTCGGGAGACCCAGTACTTC
CASKGPVRASRETQYF
>NA|NA|TRBV4-1|TRBJ2-7
TGCGCCAGCAGCCAATTCTCTAGCAAGCAGTACTTC
CASSQFSSKQYF
>NA|NA|TRBV2|TRBJ1-1
TGTGCCAGCAGGACAGAGAGCGTCACTGAAGCTTTCTTT
CASRTESVTEAFF
>TRBD2|NA|TRBV9|TRBJ2-1
TGTGCCAGCAGCTCCCGGACTAGCGGGGGGGCAAGCGCCTACAATGAGCAGTTCTTC
CASSSRTSGGASAYNEQFF
>NA|NA|TRBV2|TRBJ2-7
TGTGCCAGAGGCGCGGGACAGAACTACGAGCAGTACTTC
CARGAGQNYEQYF
>NA|once|TRBV28|TRBJ2-5
TGTGCCAGCAGCTTTCCAGCCAGGGGGGAGGAGACCCAGTACTTC
CASSFPARGEETQYF